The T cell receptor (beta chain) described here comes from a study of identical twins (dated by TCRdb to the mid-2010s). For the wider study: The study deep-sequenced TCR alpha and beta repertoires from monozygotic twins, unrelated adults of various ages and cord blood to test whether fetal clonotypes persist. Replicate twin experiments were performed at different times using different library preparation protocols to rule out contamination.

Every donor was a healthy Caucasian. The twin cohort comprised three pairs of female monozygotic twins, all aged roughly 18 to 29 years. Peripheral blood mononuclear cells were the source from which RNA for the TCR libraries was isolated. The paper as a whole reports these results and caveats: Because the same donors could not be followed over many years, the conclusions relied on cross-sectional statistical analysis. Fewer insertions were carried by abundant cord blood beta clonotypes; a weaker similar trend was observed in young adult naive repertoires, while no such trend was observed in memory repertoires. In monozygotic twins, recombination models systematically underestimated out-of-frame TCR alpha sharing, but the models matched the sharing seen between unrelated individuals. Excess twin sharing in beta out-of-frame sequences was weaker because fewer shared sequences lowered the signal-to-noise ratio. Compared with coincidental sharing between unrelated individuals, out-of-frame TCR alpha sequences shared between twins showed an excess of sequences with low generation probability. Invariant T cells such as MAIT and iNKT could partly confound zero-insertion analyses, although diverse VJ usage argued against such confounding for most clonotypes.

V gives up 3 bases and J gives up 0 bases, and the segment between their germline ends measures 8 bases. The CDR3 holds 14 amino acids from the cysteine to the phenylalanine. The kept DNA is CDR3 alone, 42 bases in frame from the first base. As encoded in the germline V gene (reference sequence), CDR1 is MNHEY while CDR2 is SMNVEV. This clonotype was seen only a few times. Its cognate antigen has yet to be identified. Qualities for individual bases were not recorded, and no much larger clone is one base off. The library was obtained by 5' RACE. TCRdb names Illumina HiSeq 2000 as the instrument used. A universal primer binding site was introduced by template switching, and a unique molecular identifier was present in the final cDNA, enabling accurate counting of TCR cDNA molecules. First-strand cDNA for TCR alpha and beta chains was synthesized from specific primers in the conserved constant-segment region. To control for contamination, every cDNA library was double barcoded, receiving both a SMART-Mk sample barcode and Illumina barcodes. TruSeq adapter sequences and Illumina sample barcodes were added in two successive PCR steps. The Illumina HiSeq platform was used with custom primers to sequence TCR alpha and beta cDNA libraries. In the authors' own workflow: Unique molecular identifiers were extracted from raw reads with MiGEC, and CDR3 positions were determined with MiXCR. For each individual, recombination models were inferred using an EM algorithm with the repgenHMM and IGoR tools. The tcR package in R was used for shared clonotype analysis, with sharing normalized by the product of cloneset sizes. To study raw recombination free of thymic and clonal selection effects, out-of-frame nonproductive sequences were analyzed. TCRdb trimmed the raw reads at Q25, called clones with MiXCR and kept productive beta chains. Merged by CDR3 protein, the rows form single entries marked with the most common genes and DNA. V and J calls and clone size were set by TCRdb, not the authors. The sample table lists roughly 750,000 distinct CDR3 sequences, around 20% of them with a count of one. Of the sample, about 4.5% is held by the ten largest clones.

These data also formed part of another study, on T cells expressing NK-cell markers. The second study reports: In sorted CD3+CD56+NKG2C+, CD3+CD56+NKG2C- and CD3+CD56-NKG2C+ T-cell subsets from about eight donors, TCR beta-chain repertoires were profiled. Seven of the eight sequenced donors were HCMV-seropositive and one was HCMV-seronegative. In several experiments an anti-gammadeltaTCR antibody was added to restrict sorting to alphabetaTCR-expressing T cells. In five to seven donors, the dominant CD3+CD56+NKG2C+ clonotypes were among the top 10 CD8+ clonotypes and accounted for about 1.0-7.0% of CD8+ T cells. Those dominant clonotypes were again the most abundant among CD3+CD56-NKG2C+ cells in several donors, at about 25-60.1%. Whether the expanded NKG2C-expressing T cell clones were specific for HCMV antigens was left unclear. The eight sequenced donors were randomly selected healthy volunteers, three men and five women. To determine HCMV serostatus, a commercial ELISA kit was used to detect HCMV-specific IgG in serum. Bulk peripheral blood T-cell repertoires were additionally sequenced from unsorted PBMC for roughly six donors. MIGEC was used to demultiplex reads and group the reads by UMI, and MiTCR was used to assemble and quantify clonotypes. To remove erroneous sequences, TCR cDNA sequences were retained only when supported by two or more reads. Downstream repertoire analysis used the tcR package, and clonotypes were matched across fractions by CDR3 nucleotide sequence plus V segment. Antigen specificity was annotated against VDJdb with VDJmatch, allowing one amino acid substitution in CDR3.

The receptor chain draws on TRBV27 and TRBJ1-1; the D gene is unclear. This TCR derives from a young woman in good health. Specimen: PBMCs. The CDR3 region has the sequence CASSLLPMNTEAFF. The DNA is TGTGCCAGCAGTTTGCTACCCATGAACACTGAAGCTTTCTTT.